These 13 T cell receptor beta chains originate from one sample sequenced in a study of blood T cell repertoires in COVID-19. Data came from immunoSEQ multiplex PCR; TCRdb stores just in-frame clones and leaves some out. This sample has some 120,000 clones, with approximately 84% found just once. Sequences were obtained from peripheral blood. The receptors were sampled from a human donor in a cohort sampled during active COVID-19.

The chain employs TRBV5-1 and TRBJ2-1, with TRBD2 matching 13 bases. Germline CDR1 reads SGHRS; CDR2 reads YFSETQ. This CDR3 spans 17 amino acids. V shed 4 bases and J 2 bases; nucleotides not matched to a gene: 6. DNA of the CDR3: TGCGCCAGCAGCCGTACTACTAGCGGGGGGGCCTACAATGAGCAGTTCTTC. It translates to CASSRTTSGGAYNEQFF.

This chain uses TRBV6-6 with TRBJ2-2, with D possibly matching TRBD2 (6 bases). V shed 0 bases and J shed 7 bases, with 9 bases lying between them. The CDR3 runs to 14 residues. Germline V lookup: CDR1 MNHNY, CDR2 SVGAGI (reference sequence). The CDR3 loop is CASSYSRGGGELFF. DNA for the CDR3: TGTGCCAGCAGTTACTCACGGGGAGGCGGGGAGCTGTTTTTT.

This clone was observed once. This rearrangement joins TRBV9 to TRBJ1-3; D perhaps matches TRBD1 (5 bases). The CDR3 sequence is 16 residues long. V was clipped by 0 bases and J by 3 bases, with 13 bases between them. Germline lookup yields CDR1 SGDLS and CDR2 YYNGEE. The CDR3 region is CASSVGGRLYGNTIYF. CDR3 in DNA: TGTGCCAGCAGCGTAGGGGGGAGGTTATATGGAAACACCATATATTTT.

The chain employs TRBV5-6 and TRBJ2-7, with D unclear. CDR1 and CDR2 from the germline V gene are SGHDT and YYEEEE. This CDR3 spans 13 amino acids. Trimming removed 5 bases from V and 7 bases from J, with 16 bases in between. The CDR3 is CASSYGVGSEQYF. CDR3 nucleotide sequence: TGTGCCAGCAGTTATGGCGTCGGGTCTGAGCAGTACTTC. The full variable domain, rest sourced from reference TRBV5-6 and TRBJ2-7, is DAGVTQSPTHLIKTRGQQVTLRCSPKSGHDTVSWYQQALGQGPQFIFQYYEEEERQRGNFPDRFSGHQFPNYSSELNVNALLLGDSALYLCASSYGVGSEQYFGPGTRLTVT.

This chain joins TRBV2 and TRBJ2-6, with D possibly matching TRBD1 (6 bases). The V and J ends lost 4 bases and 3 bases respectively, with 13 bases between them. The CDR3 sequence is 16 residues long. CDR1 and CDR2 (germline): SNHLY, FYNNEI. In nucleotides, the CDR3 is TGTGCCAGCAGTGTTACTAGGGACAATGGGGCCAACGTCCTGACTTTC. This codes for CASSVTRDNGANVLTF. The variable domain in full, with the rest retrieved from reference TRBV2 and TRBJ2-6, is EPEVTQTPSHQVTQMGQEVILRCVPISNHLYFYWYRQILGQKVEFLVSFYNNEISEKSEIFDDQFSVERPDGSNFTLKIRSTKLEDSAMYFCASSVTRDNGANVLTFGAGSRLTVL.

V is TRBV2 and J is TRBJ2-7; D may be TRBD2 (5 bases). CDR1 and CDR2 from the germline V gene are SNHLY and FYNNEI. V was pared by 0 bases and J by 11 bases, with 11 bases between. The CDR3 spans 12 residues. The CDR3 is CASSEALGAEYF. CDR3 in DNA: TGTGCCAGCAGTGAAGCGCTGGGAGCAGAGTACTTC.

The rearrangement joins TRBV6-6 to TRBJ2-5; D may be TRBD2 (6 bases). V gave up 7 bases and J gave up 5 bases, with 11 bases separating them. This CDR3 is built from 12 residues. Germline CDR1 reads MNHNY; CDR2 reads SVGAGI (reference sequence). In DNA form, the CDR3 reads TGTGCCAGCACGGGCGGGGAGGAGACCCAGTACTTC. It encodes CASTGGEETQYF.

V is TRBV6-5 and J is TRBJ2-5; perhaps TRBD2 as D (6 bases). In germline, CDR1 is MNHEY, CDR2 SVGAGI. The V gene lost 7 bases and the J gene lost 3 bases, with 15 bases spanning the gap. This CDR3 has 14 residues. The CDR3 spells CASTPDGGKETQYF. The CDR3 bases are TGTGCCAGCACCCCCGACGGGGGTAAAGAGACCCAGTACTTC.

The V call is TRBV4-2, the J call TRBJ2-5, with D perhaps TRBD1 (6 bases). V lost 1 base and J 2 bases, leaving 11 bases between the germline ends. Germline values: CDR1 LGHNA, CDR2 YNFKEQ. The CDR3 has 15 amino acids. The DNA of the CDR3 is TGTGCCAGCAGCCAAGGGACAGCTCCTCAAGAGACCCAGTACTTC. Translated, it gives CASSQGTAPQETQYF.

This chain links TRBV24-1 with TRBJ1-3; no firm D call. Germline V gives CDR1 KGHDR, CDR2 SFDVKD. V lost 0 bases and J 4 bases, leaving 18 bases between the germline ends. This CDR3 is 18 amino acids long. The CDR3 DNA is TGTGCCACCAGTGATTTGGACCGGGATTCGGAGGGAGGAAACACCATATATTTT. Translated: CATSDLDRDSEGGNTIYF.

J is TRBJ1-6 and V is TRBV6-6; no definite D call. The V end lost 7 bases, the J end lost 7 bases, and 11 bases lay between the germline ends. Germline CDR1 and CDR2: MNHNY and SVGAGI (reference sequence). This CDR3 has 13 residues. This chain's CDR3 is CASIQTTNSPLHF. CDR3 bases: TGTGCCAGCATCCAGACAACAAATTCACCCCTCCACTTT.

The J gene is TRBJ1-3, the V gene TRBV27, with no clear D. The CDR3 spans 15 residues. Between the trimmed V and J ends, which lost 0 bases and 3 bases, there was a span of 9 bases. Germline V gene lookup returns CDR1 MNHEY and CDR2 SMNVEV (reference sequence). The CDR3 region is CASSLSGSVGNTIYF. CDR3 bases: TGTGCCAGCAGTTTATCCGGGAGCGTTGGAAACACCATATATTTT.

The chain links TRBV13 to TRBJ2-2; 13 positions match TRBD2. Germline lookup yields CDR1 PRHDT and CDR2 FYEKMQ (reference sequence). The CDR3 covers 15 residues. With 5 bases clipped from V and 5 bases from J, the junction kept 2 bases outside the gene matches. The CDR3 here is CASSATSGGTGELFF. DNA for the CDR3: TGTGCCAGCAGCGCGACTAGCGGGGGGACCGGGGAGCTGTTTTTT.